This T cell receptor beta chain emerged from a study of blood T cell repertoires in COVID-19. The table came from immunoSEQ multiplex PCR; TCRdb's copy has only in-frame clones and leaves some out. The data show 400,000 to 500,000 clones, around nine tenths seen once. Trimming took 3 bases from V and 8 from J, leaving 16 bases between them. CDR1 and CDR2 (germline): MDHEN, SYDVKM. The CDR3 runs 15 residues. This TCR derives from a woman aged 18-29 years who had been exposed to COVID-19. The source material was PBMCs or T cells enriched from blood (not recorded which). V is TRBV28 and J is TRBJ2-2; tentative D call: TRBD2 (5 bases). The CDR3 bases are TGTGCCAGCAGTTTTCTCCGGGATTCCTCTGGGGAGCTGTTTTTT. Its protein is CASSFLRDSSGELFF.